This T cell receptor beta chain was sequenced during a study of T cell responses to AZD1222 COVID-19 vaccine. The study's findings and limits: White British ancestry dominated among donors, who included more females, and clonal diversity was possibly underestimated.

This table comes from immunoSEQ multiplex PCR, and its TCRdb copy is limited to in-frame clones, with some not included. In the table there are approximately 120,000 clones, approximately 89% of which are singletons. A remark on this clone: The antigen remains unidentified.

The specimen comprised peripheral blood, sampled 28 days after the second AZD1222 dose. This TCR derives from an adult who received the AZD1222 COVID-19 vaccine.

The CDR3 reads CASSSGGYYTEAFF. As DNA, the CDR3 is TGCGCCAGCAGCTCGGGGGGGTATTACACTGAAGCTTTCTTT. The V and J genes are TRBV5-1 and TRBJ1-1, with D perhaps TRBD1 (5 bases). The CDR3 loop spans 14 amino acids. The germline V and J ends were trimmed by 3 bases and 3 bases, with 12 bases remaining between them. From germline, CDR1 is SGHRS and CDR2 YFSETQ.